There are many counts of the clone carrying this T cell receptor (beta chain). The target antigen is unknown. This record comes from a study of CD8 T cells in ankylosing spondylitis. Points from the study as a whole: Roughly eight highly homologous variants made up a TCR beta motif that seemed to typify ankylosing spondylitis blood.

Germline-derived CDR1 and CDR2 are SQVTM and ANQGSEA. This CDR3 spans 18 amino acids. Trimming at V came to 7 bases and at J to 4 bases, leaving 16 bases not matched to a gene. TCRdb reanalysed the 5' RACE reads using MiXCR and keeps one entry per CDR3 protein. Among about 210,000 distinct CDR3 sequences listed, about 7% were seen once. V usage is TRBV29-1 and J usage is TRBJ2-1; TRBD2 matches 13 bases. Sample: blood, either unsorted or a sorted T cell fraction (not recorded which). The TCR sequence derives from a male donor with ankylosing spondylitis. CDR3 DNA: TGCAGCGGGATCACTGGACTAGCGGGAGATCCCTATTACAATGAGCAGTTCTTC. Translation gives CSGITGLAGDPYYNEQFF.